This T cell receptor (beta chain) derives from a study of T cell repertoires in cytomegalovirus infection. Turning to the study itself: CMV epitopes, recently identified HLA-C-restricted and well-studied HLA-B-restricted, were used. General study results and limits: CMV-specific HLA-C-restricted TCR beta clonotypes dominated the ex vivo response.

Germline lookup yields CDR1 ENHRY and CDR2 SYGVKD. V shed 8 bases and J shed 1 base, with 11 bases lying between them. The CDR3 is 13 amino acids. This clonotype has more than one count but fewer than ten. Its cognate antigen is unknown. TCRdb ran MiXCR on the reads and lists one entry per CDR3 protein. This table holds approximately 770,000 distinct CDR3 sequences, about 28% found once. The starting material was cultured CD8+ T cells from PBMCs, obtained from culture after CMV antigen stimulation. The rearrangement links TRBV10-3 to TRBJ2-5, with TRBD2 as a possible D gene (6 bases). This receptor was obtained from a human donor in good health (CMV status not recorded). Some clones in this sample may be carry-over from other donors' samples. CDR3 protein: CAIAGTGQETQYF. In DNA form, the CDR3 reads TGTGCCATCGCAGGGACTGGCCAAGAGACCCAGTACTTC.